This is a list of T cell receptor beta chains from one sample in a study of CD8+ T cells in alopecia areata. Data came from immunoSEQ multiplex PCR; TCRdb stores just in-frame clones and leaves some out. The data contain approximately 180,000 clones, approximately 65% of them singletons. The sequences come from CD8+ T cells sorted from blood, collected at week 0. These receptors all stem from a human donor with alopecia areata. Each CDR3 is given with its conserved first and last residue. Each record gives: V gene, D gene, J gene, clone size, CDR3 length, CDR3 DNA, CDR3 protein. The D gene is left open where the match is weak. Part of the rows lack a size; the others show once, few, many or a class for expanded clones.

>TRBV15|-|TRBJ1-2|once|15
TGTGCCACCAGCCACCTCGAAGGGATTGACTATGGCTACACCTTC
CATSHLEGIDYGYTF
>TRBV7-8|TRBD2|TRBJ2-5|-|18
TGTGCCAGCAGCTTCATCCCGCTTAGCGGGGGGATGAAAGAGACCCAGTACTTC
CASSFIPLSGGMKETQYF
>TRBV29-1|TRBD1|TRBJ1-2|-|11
TGCAGCGCAGGGACAGGGTTGGTCTCCACCTTC
CSAGTGLVSTF
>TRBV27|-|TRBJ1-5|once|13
TGTGCCAGCAGTTTAACGGTTCGTCGGCCCCAGCATTTT
CASSLTVRRPQHF
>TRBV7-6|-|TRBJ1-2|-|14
TGTGCCAGCAGCTTTAAGGCTGGGGTTAATGGCTACACCTTC
CASSFKAGVNGYTF
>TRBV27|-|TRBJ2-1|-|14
TGTGCCAGCAGTATCCGGGACACCTACAATGAGCAGTTCTTC
CASSIRDTYNEQFF
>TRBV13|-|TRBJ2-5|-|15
TGTGCCAGCAGCCCCCCGTCTAGGAGTCAAGAGACCCAGTACTTC
CASSPPSRSQETQYF
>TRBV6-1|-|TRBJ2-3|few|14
TGTGCCAGCAGCGACGGGACGTACACAGATACGCAGTATTTT
CASSDGTYTDTQYF
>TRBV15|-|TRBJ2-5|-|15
TGTGCCACCAGCAGAGCTAGGTCCACCCAGGAGACCCAGTACTTC
CATSRARSTQETQYF
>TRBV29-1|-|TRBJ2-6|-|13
TGCAGCGTTGGACCGAGGGGGGCCAACGTCCTGACTTTC
CSVGPRGANVLTF
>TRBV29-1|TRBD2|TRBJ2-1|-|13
TGCAGCGTTGTTCACGGGGGGGGCAATGAGCAGTTCTTC
CSVVHGGGNEQFF
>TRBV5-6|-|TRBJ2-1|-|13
TGTGCCAGCAGCCGAGTGCACGGTAACGAGCAGTTCTTC
CASSRVHGNEQFF
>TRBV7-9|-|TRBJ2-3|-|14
TGTGCCAGCACCGGACCCCCCAGGGAAGATACGCAGTATTTT
CASTGPPREDTQYF
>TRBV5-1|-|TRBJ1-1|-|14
TGCGCCAGCAGCTTGGTATTCCTGAGCACTGAAGCTTTCTTT
CASSLVFLSTEAFF
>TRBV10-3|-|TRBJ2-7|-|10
TGTGCCATCGGTCCGGGCGAGCAGTACTTC
CAIGPGEQYF
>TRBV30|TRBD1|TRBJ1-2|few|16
TGTGCCGGAACCGTTACCGGGACAGGGTGGGCCTATGGCTACACCTTC
CAGTVTGTGWAYGYTF
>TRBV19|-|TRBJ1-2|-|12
TGTGCCAGTAGTGTCACCATCTATGGTTGGACCTTC
CASSVTIYGWTF
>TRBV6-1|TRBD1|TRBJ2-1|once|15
TGTGCCAGCAGAGCTACAGGGGTAGGCTTGGATGAGCAGTTCTTC
CASRATGVGLDEQFF
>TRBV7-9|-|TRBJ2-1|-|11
TGTGCCAGCAGCTTAGCCGACAGGCAGTTCTTC
CASSLADRQFF
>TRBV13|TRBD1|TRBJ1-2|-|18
TGTGCCAGCAGTGAAGAAGCGACAGGGCTGCCCATCTACTATGGCTACACCTTC
CASSEEATGLPIYYGYTF
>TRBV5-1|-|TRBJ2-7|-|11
TGCGCCAGCAGCTTGGGGGATGAGCAGTACTTC
CASSLGDEQYF
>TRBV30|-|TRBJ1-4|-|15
TGTGCCTGGAGCTTCCCCGGGACAACTAATGAAAAACTGTTTTTT
CAWSFPGTTNEKLFF
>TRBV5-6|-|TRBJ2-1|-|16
TGTGCCAGCAGTTCCGGCGGTTGGGGTGTCGTTAATGAGCAGTTCTTC
CASSSGGWGVVNEQFF
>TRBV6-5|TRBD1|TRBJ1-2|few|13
TGTGCCAGCAGTTACTCACAGGGGGCTCGCTACACCTTC
CASSYSQGARYTF
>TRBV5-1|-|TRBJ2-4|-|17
TGCGCCAGCAGCTTGGCCTCGACTCTAACCGCCAAAAACATTCAGTACTTC
CASSLASTLTAKNIQYF
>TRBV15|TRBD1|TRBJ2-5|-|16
TGTGCCACCAGCAGACCCGCCCGGGACAGCCAAGAGACCCAGTACTTC
CATSRPARDSQETQYF
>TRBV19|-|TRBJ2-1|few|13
TGTGCCAGTAGTACCCTTTGGGGTAATGAGCAGTTCTTC
CASSTLWGNEQFF